The rows below give T cell receptor beta chains drawn from one sample of a study of blood T cell repertoires in COVID-19. Produced via immunoSEQ multiplex PCR; TCRdb's table is partial and in-frame only. Of over 250,000 clones listed, roughly 90% are singletons. Sequenced material: peripheral blood. The receptor set was obtained from a man aged 50 to 59 with acute or convalescent COVID-19. Each CDR3 is given with its conserved first and last residue. D genes are given only for firm matches. The size of a clone is reported for some rows only, either as once, few or many, or as a class for expanded clones.

j_gene,abundance,v_gene,d_gene,CDR3aa,CDR3nt
TRBJ2-7,NA,TRBV5-4,NA,CASKSGRLRGNEQYF,TGTGCCAGCAAGTCAGGGAGGCTAAGGGGCAACGAGCAGTACTTC
TRBJ1-4,NA,TRBV27,NA,CASTSWGGGEKLFF,TGTGCCAGCACCTCGTGGGGGGGAGGTGAAAAACTGTTTTTT
TRBJ1-6,few,TRBV3-1/TRBV3-2,NA,CASSLGHYNSPLHF,TGTGCCAGCAGCCTGGGACACTATAATTCACCCCTCCACTTT
TRBJ1-4,once,TRBV7-9,TRBD1,CASSLAGGKGEKLFF,TGTGCCAGCAGCTTAGCAGGGGGCAAGGGTGAAAAACTGTTTTTT
TRBJ1-2,NA,TRBV15,TRBD1,CATRRIGQGSNYGYTF,TGTGCCACCAGACGAATTGGACAGGGCTCTAACTATGGCTACACCTTC
TRBJ2-3,NA,TRBV5-1,NA,CASSPGQMTDTQYF,TGCGCCAGCAGCCCCGGACAGATGACAGATACGCAGTATTTT
TRBJ1-6,NA,TRBV5-1,NA,CASSLGGSTYNSPLHF,TGCGCCAGCAGCTTGGGTGGGAGTACCTATAATTCACCCCTCCACTTT
TRBJ2-4,NA,TRBV7-8,TRBD2,CASSLVLAEYGPKNIQYF,TGTGCCAGCAGCTTAGTACTAGCGGAATACGGCCCCAAAAACATTCAGTACTTC
TRBJ1-5,NA,TRBV19,NA,CASSARKQPQHF,TGTGCCAGTAGTGCGCGAAAGCAGCCCCAGCATTTT
TRBJ2-7,NA,TRBV5-4,NA,CASSLAGDGGVQYF,TGTGCCAGCAGCTTGGCCGGGGACGGGGGTGTGCAGTACTTC
TRBJ1-1,NA,TRBV29-1,NA,CSVAEGTTEAFF,TGCAGCGTTGCGGAGGGGACCACTGAAGCTTTCTTT
TRBJ2-2,NA,TRBV5-1,TRBD1,CASSFGQGGGELFF,TGCGCCAGCAGCTTCGGACAGGGGGGCGGGGAGCTGTTTTTT
TRBJ2-3,NA,TRBV7-8,NA,CASSLTRGDTQYF,TGTGCCAGCAGCTTGACTAGAGGAGATACGCAGTATTTT
TRBJ1-2,NA,TRBV5-6,TRBD1,CASSLAGTGAGYTF,TGTGCCAGCAGCTTGGCCGGGACAGGGGCTGGCTACACCTTC
TRBJ2-7,NA,TRBV5-1,TRBD2,CASSLESPGLAGRNEQYF,TGCGCCAGCAGCTTGGAAAGCCCGGGACTAGCGGGGAGAAACGAGCAGTACTTC
TRBJ2-7,NA,TRBV28,NA,CASSMGAAYEQYF,TGTGCCAGCAGTATGGGGGCAGCCTACGAGCAGTACTTC
TRBJ2-7,few,TRBV7-3,TRBD1,CASSPGTGSLEQYF,TGTGCCAGCAGCCCCGGGACAGGGAGTCTCGAGCAGTACTTC